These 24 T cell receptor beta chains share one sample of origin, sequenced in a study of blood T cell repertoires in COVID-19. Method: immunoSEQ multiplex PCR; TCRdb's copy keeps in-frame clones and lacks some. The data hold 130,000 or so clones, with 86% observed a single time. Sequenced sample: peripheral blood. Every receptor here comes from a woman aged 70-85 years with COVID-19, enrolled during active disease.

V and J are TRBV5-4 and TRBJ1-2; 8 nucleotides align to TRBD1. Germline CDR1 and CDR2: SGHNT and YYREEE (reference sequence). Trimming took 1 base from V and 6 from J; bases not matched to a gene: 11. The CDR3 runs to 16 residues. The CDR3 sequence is CASSLRWTGPADGYTF. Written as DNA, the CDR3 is TGTGCCAGCAGCTTGCGTTGGACAGGGCCCGCCGATGGCTACACCTTC. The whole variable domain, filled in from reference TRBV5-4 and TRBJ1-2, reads ETGVTQSPTHLIKTRGQQVTLRCSSQSGHNTVSWYQQALGQGPQFIFQYYREEENGRGNFPPRFSGLQFPNYSSELNVNALELDDSALYLCASSLRWTGPADGYTFGSGTRLTVV.

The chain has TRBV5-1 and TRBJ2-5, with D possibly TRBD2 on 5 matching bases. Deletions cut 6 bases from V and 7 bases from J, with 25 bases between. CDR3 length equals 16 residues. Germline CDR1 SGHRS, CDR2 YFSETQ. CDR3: CASKRRLGIQSGTQYF. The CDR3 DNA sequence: TGCGCCAGCAAGCGGCGGCTAGGAATCCAGAGTGGGACCCAGTACTTC.

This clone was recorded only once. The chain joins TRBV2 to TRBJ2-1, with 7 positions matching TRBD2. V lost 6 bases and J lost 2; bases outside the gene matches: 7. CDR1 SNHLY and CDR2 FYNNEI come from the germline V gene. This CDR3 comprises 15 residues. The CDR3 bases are TGTGCCAGCAGCCGCGCGGGGGACGCCTACAATGAGCAGTTCTTC. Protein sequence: CASSRAGDAYNEQFF.

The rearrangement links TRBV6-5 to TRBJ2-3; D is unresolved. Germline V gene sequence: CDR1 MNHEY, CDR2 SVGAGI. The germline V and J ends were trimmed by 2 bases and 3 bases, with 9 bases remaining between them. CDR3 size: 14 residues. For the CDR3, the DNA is TGTGCCAGCAGTTACACTCAGGAAACAGATACGCAGTATTTT. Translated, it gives CASSYTQETDTQYF.

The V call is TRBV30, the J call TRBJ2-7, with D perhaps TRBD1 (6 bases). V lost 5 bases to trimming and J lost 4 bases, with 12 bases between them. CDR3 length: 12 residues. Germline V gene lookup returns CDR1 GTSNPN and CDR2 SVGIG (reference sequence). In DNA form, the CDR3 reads TGTGCCTGGGCCAGGGGAGAATACGAGCAGTACTTC. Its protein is CAWARGEYEQYF.

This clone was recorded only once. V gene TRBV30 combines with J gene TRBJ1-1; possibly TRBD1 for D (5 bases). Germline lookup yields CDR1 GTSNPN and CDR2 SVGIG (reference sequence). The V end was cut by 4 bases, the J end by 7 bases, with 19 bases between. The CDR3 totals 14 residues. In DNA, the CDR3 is TGTGCCTGGATAGGAGGGAGCTACGGGGGTGAAGCTTTCTTT. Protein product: CAWIGGSYGGEAFF. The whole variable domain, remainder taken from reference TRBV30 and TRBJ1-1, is SQTIHQWPATLVQPVGSPLSLECTVEGTSNPNLYWYRQAAGRGLQLLFYSVGIGQISSEVPQNLSASRPQDRQFILSSKKLLLSDSGFYLCAWIGGSYGGEAFFGQGTRLTVV.

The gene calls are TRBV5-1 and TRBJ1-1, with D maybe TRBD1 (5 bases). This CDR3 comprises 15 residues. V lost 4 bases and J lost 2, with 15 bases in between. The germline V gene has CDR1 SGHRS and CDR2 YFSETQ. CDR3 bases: TGCGCCAGCAGCCCCCAGGGAATCGGTAACACTGAAGCTTTCTTT. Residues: CASSPQGIGNTEAFF.

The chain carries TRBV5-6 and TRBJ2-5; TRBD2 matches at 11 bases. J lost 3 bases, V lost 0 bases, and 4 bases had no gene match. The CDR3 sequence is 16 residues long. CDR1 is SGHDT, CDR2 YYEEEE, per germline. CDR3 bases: TGTGCCAGCAGCTTGGAGCTAGCGGGGGGTGAAGAGACCCAGTACTTC. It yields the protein CASSLELAGGEETQYF.

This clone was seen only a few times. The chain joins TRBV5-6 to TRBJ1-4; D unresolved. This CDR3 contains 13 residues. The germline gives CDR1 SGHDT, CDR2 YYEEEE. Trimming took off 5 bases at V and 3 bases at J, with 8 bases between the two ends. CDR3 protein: CASRERPNEKLFF. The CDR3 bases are TGTGCCAGCAGGGAGCGGCCTAATGAAAAACTGTTTTTT.

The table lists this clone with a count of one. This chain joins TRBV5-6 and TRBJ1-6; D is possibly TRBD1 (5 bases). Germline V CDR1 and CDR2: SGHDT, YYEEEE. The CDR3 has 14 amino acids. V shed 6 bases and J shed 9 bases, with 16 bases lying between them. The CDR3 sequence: CASTTRGTGSPLHF. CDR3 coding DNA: TGTGCCAGCACTACGCGGGGGACTGGTTCACCCCTCCACTTT.

This CDR3 reads CASSLTGGGNTEAFF. CDR3 sequence (DNA): TGTGCCAGCAGCTTGACAGGGGGAGGAAACACTGAAGCTTTCTTT. This chain links TRBV7-9 with TRBJ1-1, with TRBD1 matching over 9 bases. There are 15 residues in the CDR3. CDR1 is SEHNR, CDR2 FQNEAQ, per germline (reference sequence). V lost 3 bases, J lost 2 bases, and 4 bases stayed unmatched.

The CDR3 region is CASSLDRNTGELFF. The DNA of the CDR3 is TGCGCCAGCAGCTTAGACAGAAACACCGGGGAGCTGTTTTTT. V gene TRBV5-1 combines with J gene TRBJ2-2; the D gene is possibly TRBD1 (5 bases). Trimming left V 2 bases short and J 2 bases short, with 7 bases between. The CDR3 runs to 14 residues. Germline V CDR1 and CDR2: SGHRS, YFSETQ.

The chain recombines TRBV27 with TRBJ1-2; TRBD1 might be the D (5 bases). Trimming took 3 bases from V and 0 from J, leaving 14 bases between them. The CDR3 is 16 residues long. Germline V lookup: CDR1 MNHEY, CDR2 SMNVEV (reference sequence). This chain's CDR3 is CASSLGGKRTNYGYTF. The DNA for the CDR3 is TGTGCCAGCAGTTTGGGGGGGAAGAGAACTAACTATGGCTACACCTTC.

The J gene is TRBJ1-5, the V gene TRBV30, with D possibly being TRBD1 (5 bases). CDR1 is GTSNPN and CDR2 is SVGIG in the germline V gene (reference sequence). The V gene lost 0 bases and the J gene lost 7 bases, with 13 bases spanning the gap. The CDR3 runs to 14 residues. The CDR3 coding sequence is TGTGCCTGGAGTGTCGGACATATGGAACAGCCCCAGCATTTT. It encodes CAWSVGHMEQPQHF.

The CDR3 region is CASSPRQGNTEAFF. The CDR3 DNA follows: TGTGCCAGCAGCCCCCGACAGGGTAACACTGAAGCTTTCTTT. The chain uses TRBV3-1 (or the pseudogene TRBV3-2) and TRBJ1-1; 7 nucleotides align to TRBD1. The CDR3 is 14 amino acids. The V gene's germline CDR1 is LGHDT and CDR2 YNNKEL (reference sequence). V lost 4 bases, J lost 2 bases, and 4 bases stayed unmatched.

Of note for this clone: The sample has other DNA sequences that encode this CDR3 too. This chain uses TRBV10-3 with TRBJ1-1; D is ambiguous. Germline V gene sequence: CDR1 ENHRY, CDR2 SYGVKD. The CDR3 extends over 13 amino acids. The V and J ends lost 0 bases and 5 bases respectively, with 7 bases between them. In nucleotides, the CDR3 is TGTGCCATCAGTGAGTCGCGTGGTACTGAAGCTTTCTTT. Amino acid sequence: CAISESRGTEAFF.

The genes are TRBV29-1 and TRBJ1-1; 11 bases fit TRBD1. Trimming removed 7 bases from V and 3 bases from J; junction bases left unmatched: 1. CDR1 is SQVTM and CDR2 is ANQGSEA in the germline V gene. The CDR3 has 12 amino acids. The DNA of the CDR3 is TGCAGCGCGGGACAGGGGGACACTGAAGCTTTCTTT. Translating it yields CSAGQGDTEAFF.

Here the CDR3 reads CAISDRSSGNTIYF. CDR3 DNA: TGTGCCATCAGTGACAGGTCCTCTGGAAACACCATATATTTT. The J gene is TRBJ1-3, the V gene TRBV10-3, with D uncertain. Germline V lookup: CDR1 ENHRY, CDR2 SYGVKD. Trimming pared 3 bases from V and 0 bases from J, leaving 6 bases between. The CDR3 has 14 residues.

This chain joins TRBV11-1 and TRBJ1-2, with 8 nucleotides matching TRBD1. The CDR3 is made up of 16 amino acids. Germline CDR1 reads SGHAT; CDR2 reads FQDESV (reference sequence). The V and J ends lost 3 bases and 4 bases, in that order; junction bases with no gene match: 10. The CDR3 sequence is CASSFSAGGVGYGYTF. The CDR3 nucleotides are TGTGCCAGCAGCTTTTCGGCAGGGGGCGTTGGCTATGGCTACACCTTC.

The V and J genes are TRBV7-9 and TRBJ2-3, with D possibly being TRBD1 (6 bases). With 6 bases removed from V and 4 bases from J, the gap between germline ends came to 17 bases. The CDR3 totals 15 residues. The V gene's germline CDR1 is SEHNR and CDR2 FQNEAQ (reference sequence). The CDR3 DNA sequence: TGTGCCAGCAGGTCAGGGGCCAGGGGAGCAGATACGCAGTATTTT. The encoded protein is CASRSGARGADTQYF.

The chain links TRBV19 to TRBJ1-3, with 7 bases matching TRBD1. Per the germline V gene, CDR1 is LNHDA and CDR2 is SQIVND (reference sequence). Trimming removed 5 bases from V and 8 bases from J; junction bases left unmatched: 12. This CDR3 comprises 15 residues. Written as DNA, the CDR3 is TGTGCCAGTAGTGGACTCCGGACAGGTAGTGACACCATATATTTT. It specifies CASSGLRTGSDTIYF.

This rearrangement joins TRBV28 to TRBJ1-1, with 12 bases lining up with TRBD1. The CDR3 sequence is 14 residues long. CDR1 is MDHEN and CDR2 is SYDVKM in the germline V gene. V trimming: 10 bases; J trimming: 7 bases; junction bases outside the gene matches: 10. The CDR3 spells CATFTGTGGFEAFF. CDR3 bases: TGTGCCACCTTTACCGGGACAGGGGGCTTTGAAGCTTTCTTT.

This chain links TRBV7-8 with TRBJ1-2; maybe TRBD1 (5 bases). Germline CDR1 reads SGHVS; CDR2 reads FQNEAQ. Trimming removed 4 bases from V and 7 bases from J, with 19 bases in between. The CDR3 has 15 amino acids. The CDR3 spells CASSSVGRWDSGYTF. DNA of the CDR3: TGTGCCAGCAGCTCCGTCGGTCGGTGGGACTCTGGCTACACCTTC.

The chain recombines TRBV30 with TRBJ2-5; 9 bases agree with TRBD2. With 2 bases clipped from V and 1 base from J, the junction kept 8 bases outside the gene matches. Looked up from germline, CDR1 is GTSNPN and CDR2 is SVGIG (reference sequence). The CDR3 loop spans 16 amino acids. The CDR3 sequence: CAWSSLIAGAQETQYF. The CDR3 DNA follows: TGTGCCTGGAGTAGTCTTATAGCGGGGGCCCAAGAGACCCAGTACTTC.